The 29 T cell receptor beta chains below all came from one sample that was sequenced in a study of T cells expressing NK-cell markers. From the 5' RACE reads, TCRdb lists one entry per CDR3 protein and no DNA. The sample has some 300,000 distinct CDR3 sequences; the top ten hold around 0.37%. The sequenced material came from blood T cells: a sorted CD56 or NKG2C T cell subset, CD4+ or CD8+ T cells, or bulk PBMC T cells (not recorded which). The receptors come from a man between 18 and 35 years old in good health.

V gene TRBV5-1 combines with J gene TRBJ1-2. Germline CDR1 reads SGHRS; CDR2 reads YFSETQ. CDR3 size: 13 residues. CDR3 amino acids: CASSLVAAVGYTF.

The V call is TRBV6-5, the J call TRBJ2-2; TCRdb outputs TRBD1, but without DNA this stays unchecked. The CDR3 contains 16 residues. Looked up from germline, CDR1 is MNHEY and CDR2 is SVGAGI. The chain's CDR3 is CASSPTSPVSAGELFF.

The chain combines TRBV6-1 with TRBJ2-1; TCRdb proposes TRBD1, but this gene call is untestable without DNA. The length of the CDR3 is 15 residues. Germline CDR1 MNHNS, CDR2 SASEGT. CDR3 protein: CASTNVQGAKNEQFF.

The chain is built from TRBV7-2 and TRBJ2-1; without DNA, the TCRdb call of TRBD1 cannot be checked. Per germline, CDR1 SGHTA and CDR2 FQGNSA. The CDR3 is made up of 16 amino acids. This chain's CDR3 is CASSPQVGRLYNEQFF.

CDR3 protein: CASSIRGTSGRAETQYF. V gene TRBV19 combines with J gene TRBJ2-5; no DNA is available, so the TRBD2 call from TCRdb remains unchecked. Looked up from germline, CDR1 is LNHDA and CDR2 is SQIVND (reference sequence). The CDR3 totals 17 residues.

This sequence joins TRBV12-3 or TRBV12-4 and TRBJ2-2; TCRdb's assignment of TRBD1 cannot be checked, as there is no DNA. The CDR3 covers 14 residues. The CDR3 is CASSFRAGPGELFF.

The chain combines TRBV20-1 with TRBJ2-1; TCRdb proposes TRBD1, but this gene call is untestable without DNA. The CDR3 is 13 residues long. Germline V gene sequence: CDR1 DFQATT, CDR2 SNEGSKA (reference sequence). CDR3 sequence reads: CSARQQGLYEQFF.

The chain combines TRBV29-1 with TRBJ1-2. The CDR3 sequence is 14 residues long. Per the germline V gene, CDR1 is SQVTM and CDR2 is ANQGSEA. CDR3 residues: CSVDLEALPYGYTF.

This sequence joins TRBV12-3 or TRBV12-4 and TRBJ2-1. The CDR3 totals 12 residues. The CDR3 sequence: CASTNLAGVQFF.

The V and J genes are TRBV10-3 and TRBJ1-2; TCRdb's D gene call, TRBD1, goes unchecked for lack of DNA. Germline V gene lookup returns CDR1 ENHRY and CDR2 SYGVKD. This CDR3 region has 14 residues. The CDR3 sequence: CAILSGTPNYGYTF.

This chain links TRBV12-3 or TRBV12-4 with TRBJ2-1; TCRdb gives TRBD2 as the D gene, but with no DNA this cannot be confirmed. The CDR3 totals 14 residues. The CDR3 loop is CASSPVAVYNEQFF.

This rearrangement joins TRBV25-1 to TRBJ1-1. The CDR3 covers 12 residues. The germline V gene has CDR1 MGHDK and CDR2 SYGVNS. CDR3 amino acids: CASSGPITEAFF.

This CDR3 reads CASTSQGTMGFF. The chain joins TRBV12-3 or TRBV12-4 to TRBJ2-1; TCRdb's D call of TRBD1 is untestable without DNA. The CDR3 sequence is 12 residues long.

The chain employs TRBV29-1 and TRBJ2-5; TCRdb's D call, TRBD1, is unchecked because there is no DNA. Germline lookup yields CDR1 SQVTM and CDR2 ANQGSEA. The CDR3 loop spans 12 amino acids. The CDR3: CSVTGQIGTQYF.

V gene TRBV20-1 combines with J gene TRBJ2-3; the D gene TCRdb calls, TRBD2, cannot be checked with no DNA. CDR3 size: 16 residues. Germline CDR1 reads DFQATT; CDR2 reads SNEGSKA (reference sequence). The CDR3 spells CSARASSGGSTDTQYF.

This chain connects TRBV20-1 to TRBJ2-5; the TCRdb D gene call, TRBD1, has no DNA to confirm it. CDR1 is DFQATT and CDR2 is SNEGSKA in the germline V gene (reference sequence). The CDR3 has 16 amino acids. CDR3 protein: CSSKGGSGQGKETQYF.

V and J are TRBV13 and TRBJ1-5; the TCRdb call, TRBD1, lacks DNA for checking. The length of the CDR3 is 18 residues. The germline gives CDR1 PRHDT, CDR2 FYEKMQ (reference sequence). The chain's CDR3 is CASSPIRGTAVSNQPQHF.

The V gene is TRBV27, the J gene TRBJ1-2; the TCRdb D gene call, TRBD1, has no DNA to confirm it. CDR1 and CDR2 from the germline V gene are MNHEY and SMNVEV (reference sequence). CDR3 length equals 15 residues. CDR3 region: CASSLGQGLTYGYTF.

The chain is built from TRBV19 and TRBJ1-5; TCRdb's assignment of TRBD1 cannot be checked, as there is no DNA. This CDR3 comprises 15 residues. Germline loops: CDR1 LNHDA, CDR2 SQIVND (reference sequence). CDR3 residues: CASSIRQGVNQPQHF.

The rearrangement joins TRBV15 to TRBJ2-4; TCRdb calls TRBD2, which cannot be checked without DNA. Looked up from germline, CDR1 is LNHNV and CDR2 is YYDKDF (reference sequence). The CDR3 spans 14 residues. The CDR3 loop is CATSRVSGAYIQYF. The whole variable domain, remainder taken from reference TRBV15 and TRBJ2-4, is DAMVIQNPRYQVTQFGKPVTLSCSQTLNHNVMYWYQQKSSQAPKLLFHYYDKDFNNEADTPDNFQSRRPNTSFCFLDIRSPGLGDTAMYLCATSRVSGAYIQYFGAGTRLSVL.

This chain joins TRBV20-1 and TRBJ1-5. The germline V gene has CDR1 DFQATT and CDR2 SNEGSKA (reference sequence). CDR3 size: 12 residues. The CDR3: CGDLDSNQPQHF.

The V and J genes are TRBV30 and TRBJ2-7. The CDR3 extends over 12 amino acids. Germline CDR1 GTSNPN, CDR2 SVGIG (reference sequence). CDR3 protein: CAWSLGRYEQYF.

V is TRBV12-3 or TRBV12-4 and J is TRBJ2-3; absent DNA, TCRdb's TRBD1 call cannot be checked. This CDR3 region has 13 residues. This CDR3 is CATSEPGADTQYF.

The CDR3 sequence: CSASTGGGLVNEQFF. The chain couples TRBV29-1 to TRBJ2-1; there is no DNA to check the TCRdb D call of TRBD1. The CDR3 length is 15 residues. Germline CDR1 reads SQVTM; CDR2 reads ANQGSEA.

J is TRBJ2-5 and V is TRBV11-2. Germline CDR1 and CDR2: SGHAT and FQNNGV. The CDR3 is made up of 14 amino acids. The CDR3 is CASSQAGNQETQYF.

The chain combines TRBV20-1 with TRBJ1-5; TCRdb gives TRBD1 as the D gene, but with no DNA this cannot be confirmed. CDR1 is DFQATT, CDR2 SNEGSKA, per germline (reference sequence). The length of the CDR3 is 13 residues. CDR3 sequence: CSGQGAHNQPQHF.

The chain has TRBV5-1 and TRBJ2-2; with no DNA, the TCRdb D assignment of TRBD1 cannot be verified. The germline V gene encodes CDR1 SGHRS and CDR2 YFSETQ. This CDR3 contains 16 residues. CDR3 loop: CASSVSPLRGTGELFF.

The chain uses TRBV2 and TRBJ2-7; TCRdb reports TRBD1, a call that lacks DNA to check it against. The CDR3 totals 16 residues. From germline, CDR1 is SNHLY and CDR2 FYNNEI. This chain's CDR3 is CASLPGGSRRIYEQYF.

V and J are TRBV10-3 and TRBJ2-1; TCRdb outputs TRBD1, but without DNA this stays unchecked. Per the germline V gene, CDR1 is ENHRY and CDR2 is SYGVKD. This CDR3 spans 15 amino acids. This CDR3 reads CAISGKAGDGNEQFF.